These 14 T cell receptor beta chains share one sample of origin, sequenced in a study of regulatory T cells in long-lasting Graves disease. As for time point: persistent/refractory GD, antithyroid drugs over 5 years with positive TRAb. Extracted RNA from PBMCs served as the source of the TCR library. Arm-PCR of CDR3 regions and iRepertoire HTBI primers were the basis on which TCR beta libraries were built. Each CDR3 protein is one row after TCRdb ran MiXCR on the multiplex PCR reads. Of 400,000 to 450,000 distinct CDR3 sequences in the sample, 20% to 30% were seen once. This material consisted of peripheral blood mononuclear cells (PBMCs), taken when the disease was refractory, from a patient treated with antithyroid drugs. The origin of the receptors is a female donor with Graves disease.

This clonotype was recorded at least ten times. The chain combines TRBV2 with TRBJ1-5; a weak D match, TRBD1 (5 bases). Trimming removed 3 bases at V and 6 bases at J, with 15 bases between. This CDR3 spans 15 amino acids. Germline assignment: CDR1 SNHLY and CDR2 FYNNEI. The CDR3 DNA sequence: TGTGCCAGCAGTGACGGGAGTGCAGGGCTTCAGCCCCAGCATTTT. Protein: CASSDGSAGLQPQHF.

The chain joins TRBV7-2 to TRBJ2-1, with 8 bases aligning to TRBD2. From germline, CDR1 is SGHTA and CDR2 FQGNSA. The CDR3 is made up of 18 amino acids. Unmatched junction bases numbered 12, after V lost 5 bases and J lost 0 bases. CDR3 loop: CASSVEPSGLGSYNEQFF. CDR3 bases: TGTGCCAGCAGCGTAGAACCTAGCGGGTTGGGCTCCTACAATGAGCAGTTCTTC.

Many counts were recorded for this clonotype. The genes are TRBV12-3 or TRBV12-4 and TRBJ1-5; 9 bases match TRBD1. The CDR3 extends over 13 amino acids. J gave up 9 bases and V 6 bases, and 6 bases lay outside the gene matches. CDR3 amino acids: CASRSKGQGPQHF. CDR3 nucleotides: TGTGCCAGCAGATCCAAGGGACAGGGGCCCCAGCATTTT.

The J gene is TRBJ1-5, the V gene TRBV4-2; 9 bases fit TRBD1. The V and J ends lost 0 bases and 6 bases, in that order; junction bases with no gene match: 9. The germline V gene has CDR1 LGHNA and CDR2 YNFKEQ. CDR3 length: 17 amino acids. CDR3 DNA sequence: TGTGCCAGCAGCCAAGATCTGGACAGGGGAATCTTTCAGCCCCAGCATTTT. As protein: CASSQDLDRGIFQPQHF.

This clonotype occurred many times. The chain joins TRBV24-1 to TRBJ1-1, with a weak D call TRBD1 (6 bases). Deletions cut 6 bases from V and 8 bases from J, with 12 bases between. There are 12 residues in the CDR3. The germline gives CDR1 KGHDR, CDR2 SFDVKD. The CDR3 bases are TGTGCCACCAGTCATCTGGACAGCGAAGCTTTCTTT. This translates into CATSHLDSEAFF.

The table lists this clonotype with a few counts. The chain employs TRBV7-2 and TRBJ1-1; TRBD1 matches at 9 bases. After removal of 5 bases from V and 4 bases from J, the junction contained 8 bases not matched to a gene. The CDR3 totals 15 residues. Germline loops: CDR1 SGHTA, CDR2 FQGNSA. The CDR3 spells CASSPAPGQGTEAFF. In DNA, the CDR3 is TGTGCCAGCAGCCCGGCCCCGGGACAGGGCACTGAAGCTTTCTTT.

This CDR3 is CASSPRDTYEQYF. CDR3 coding DNA: TGTGCCAGCAGCCCCCGGGACACTTACGAGCAGTACTTC. This chain links TRBV28 with TRBJ2-7, with D perhaps matching TRBD1 (6 bases). The CDR3 extends over 13 amino acids. V lost 6 bases, J lost 4 bases, and 13 bases lay in between. Germline V CDR1 and CDR2: MDHEN, SYDVKM.

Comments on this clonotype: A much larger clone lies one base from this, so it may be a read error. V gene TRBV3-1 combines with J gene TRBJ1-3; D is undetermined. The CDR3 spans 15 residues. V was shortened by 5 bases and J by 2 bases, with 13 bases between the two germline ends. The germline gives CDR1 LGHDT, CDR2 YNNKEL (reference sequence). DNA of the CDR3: TGTGCCAGCAGCGATCCATTAGGCCCTGGAAACACCATATATTTT. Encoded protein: CASSDPLGPGNTIYF.

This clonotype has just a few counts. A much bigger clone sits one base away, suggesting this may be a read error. This CDR3 reads CASSLTGATYEQYF. The CDR3 DNA reads TGTGCCAGCAGCTTGACAGGGGCCACCTACGAGCAGTACTTC. The gene calls are TRBV7-3 and TRBJ2-7; 8 bases map to TRBD1. Per germline, CDR1 SGHTA and CDR2 FQGTGA. This CDR3 contains 14 residues. Unmatched junction bases numbered 3, after V lost 3 bases and J lost 2 bases.

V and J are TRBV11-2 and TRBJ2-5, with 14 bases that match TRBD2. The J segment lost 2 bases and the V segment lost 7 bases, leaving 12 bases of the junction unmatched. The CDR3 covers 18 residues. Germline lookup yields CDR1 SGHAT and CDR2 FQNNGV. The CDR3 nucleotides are TGTGCCAGCACCCTGAACGGTGGACTAGCGGGGGGTCAAGAGACCCAGTACTTC. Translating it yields CASTLNGGLAGGQETQYF.

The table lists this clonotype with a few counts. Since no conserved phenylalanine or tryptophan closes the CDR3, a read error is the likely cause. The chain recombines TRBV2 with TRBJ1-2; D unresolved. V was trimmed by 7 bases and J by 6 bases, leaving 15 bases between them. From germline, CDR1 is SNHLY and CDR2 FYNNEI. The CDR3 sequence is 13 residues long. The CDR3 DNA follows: TGTGCCAGCACCCGGACGGACTCGGATGGCTACACCGTC. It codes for CASTRTDSDGYTV.

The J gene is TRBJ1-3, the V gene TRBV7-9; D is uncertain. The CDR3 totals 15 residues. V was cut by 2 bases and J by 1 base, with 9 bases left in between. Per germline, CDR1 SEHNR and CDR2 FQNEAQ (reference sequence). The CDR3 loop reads CASSLLLRSGNTIYF. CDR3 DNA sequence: TGTGCCAGCAGCTTACTTCTACGGTCTGGAAACACCATATATTTT.

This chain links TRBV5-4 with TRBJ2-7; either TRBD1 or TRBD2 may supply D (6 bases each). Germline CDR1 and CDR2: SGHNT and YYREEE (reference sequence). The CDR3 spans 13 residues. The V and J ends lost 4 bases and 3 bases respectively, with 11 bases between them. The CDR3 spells CASSPRGHYEQYF. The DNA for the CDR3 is TGTGCCAGCAGCCCTCGGGGGCACTACGAGCAGTACTTC. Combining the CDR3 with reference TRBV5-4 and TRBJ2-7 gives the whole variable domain ETGVTQSPTHLIKTRGQQVTLRCSSQSGHNTVSWYQQALGQGPQFIFQYYREEENGRGNFPPRFSGLQFPNYSSELNVNALELDDSALYLCASSPRGHYEQYFGPGTRLTVT.

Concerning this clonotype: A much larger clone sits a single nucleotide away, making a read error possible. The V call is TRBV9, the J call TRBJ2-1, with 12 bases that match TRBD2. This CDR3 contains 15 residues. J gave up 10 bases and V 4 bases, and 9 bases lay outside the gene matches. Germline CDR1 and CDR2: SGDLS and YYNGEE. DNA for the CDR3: TGTGCCAGCAGCTCTCCTAGCGGGAGGGTGTACGAGCAGTTCTTC. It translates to CASSSPSGRVYEQFF.